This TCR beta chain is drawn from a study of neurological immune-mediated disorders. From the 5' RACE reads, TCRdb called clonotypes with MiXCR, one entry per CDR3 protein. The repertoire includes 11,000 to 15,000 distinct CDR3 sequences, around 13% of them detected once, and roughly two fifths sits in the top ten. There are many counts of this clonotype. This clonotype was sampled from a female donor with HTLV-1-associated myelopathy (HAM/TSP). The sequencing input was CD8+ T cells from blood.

The CDR3 loop reads CATSRDLYEQFF. CDR3 sequence (DNA): TGTGCCACCAGCAGAGATTTATATGAGCAGTTCTTC. The V call is TRBV15, the J call TRBJ2-1; no firm D call. Germline assignment: CDR1 LNHNV and CDR2 YYDKDF (reference sequence). The V end was cut by 0 bases, the J end by 8 bases, with 5 bases between. The CDR3 has 12 amino acids.